The 5 T cell receptor beta chains in this list originate from one sample, sequenced in a study of blood T cell repertoires in COVID-19. The assay was immunoSEQ multiplex PCR, and TCRdb's table has in-frame clones only and misses some. The table lists roughly 250,000 clones, about 70% of them singletons. The sequencing input was peripheral blood. Receptors were obtained from a woman of 80 years or more with acute or convalescent COVID-19.

In this sample, this clone turned up a few times. The chain carries TRBV19 and TRBJ2-7; a possible D gene is TRBD2 (6 bases). The CDR3 is made up of 15 amino acids. CDR1 and CDR2 from the germline V gene are LNHDA and SQIVND (reference sequence). Trimming took off 1 base at V and 3 bases at J, with 13 bases between the two ends. In nucleotides, the CDR3 is TGTGCCAGTAGTATAGGGGACTCCACCTTCTACGAGCAGTACTTC. This sequence encodes CASSIGDSTFYEQYF.

This clone was picked up a small number of times. The chain couples TRBV10-3 to TRBJ2-1; 15 nucleotides align to TRBD2. This CDR3 region has 16 residues. With V trimmed by 7 bases and J by 5 bases, 6 bases remained unmatched. Germline lookup yields CDR1 ENHRY and CDR2 SYGVKD. CDR3 nucleotide sequence: TGTGCCATCAACCTGGGACTAGCGGGGGGTAACAATGAGCAGTTCTTC. It translates to CAINLGLAGGNNEQFF.

The chain couples TRBV2 to TRBJ2-1; tentatively, D is TRBD2 (6 bases). Per germline, CDR1 SNHLY and CDR2 FYNNEI. The length of the CDR3 is 15 residues. The V gene lost 6 bases and the J gene lost 0 bases, with 12 bases spanning the gap. This CDR3 is CASSVEEGSYNEQFF. CDR3 in DNA: TGTGCCAGCAGCGTAGAGGAGGGCTCCTACAATGAGCAGTTCTTC.

This clone was counted a few times. The chain links TRBV10-2 to TRBJ1-5; 7 bases align to TRBD1. Germline assignment: CDR1 WSHSY and CDR2 SAAADI. The CDR3 has 14 amino acids. Trimming at V came to 11 bases and at J to 4 bases, leaving 11 bases not matched to a gene. The CDR3 is CAWPSDRPNQPQHF. In nucleotides, the CDR3 is TGCGCCTGGCCCTCGGACAGGCCAAATCAGCCCCAGCATTTT.

V usage is TRBV5-4 and J usage is TRBJ2-1; the D is unclear. Trimming took 0 bases from V and 7 from J, leaving 5 bases between them. In germline, CDR1 is SGHNT, CDR2 YYREEE (reference sequence). The CDR3 consists of 12 residues. CDR3 bases: TGTGCCAGCAGCTTGGGAGTAAATGAGCAGTTCTTC. This gives the protein CASSLGVNEQFF.